A single sample is the source of the 23 T cell receptor beta chains below, sequenced in a study of T cell changes during pregnancy in multiple sclerosis. Profiled with immunoSEQ multiplex PCR; TCRdb holds only in-frame clones, not every one. This table has about 59,000 clones, approximately 93% appearing once. The specimen was CD8+ T cells from peripheral blood mononuclear cells, collected in the third trimester of pregnancy. The source is a female donor with multiple sclerosis, enrolled in a pregnancy study.

CDR3 region: CSFRTGGNEQYF. DNA for the CDR3: TGCAGCTTTAGGACAGGGGGCAACGAGCAGTACTTC. V gene TRBV29-1 combines with J gene TRBJ2-7, with 11 bases matching TRBD1. Germline loops: CDR1 SQVTM, CDR2 ANQGSEA. V was pared by 8 bases and J by 5 bases, with 5 bases of the junction left unmatched. This CDR3 contains 12 residues.

The rearrangement uses TRBV5-6 and TRBJ2-3, with a possible D match to TRBD1 (6 bases). Trimming took off 3 bases at V and 4 bases at J, with 15 bases between the two ends. CDR3 length: 15 amino acids. Germline CDR1 and CDR2: SGHDT and YYEEEE. The CDR3 nucleotides read TGTGCCAGCAGCTGGGGAACAGGGATATCAGATACGCAGTATTTT. Protein product: CASSWGTGISDTQYF.

This sequence joins TRBV14 and TRBJ1-5; the match to TRBD1 covers 8 bases. The CDR3 has 19 amino acids. Unmatched junction bases numbered 10, after V lost 0 bases and J lost 0 bases. Germline CDR1 reads SGHDN; CDR2 reads FVKESK. CDR3 region: CASSQDPDRGLYSNQPQHF. CDR3 bases: TGTGCCAGCAGCCAAGACCCCGACAGGGGACTCTATAGCAATCAGCCCCAGCATTTT.

J is TRBJ2-1 and V is TRBV4-3; D is uncertain. There are 16 residues in the CDR3. Germline values: CDR1 LGHNA, CDR2 YSLEER. Trimming removed 0 bases from V and 0 bases from J, with 9 bases in between. The CDR3 DNA follows: TGCGCCAGCAGCCAAGACTACCATAGCTCCTACAATGAGCAGTTCTTC. This sequence encodes CASSQDYHSSYNEQFF.

The chain links TRBV7-9 to TRBJ1-4; D unclear. CDR1 and CDR2 (germline): SEHNR, FQNEAQ (reference sequence). The ends were cut back, 3 bases at V and 8 bases at J, with 19 bases in the middle. The CDR3 loop spans 16 amino acids. The DNA for the CDR3 is TGTGCCAGCAGCTTCCAAGACGCTGGAGGTCAGGAAAAACTGTTTTTT. Its translation is CASSFQDAGGQEKLFF.

This chain links TRBV5-6 with TRBJ2-1; tentative D call: TRBD1 (7 bases). This CDR3 has 16 residues. Germline CDR1 and CDR2: SGHDT and YYEEEE. Trimming stripped 2 bases from V and 4 bases from J, with 16 bases between. The CDR3 DNA reads as TGTGCCAGCAGCTTAGGTGCAGGGGGGACGTACAATGAGCAGTTCTTC. This codes for CASSLGAGGTYNEQFF.

The chain uses TRBV10-3 and TRBJ1-2; D is ambiguous. The CDR3 has 14 residues. Germline-derived CDR1 and CDR2 are ENHRY and SYGVKD. Trimming left V 3 bases short and J 5 bases short, with 13 bases between. The CDR3 region is CAISDRSFLYGYTF. In nucleotides, the CDR3 is TGTGCCATCAGTGACCGCAGTTTCCTTTATGGCTACACCTTC.

This clone was seen only once. The rearrangement links TRBV14 to TRBJ2-2; no clear D. Trimming removed 4 bases from V and 7 bases from J, with 10 bases in between. Looked up from germline, CDR1 is SGHDN and CDR2 is FVKESK. The CDR3 covers 13 residues. The CDR3 DNA is TGTGCCAGCAGCCTCTATAAAGTCGGGGAGCTGTTTTTT. Translated, it gives CASSLYKVGELFF.

This clone was observed once. This chain links TRBV5-1 with TRBJ2-7, with D tentatively TRBD2 (6 bases). With 0 bases removed from V and 3 bases from J, the gap between germline ends came to 10 bases. There are 14 residues in the CDR3. Germline assignment: CDR1 SGHRS and CDR2 YFSETQ. CDR3 protein: CASSLELAGYEQYF. The CDR3 region has the DNA TGCGCCAGCAGCTTGGAACTAGCCGGCTACGAGCAGTACTTC.

In DNA, the CDR3 is TGTGCCAGCAGTTTATCAGGGTCAACTGAAGCTTTCTTT. It encodes CASSLSGSTEAFF. This chain connects TRBV28 to TRBJ1-1; D might be TRBD1 (5 bases). The germline V gene has CDR1 MDHEN and CDR2 SYDVKM. V lost 1 base to trimming and J lost 5 bases, with 8 bases between them. CDR3 size: 13 residues. Based on the CDR3 plus reference TRBV28 and TRBJ1-1, the full variable domain is DVKVTQSSRYLVKRTGEKVFLECVQDMDHENMFWYRQDPGLGLRLIYFSYDVKMKEKGDIPEGYSVSREKKERFSLILESASTNQTSMYLCASSLSGSTEAFFGQGTRLTVV.

This chain joins TRBV27 and TRBJ2-3, with TRBD2 identical over 7 bases. The germline V gene has CDR1 MNHEY and CDR2 SMNVEV (reference sequence). V shed 3 bases and J 1 base; nucleotides not matched to a gene: 10. The CDR3 runs 17 residues. The CDR3 loop is CASSFLGGGGGTDTQYF. DNA for the CDR3: TGTGCCAGCAGTTTTCTGGGCGGTGGGGGGGGCACAGATACGCAGTATTTT.

The chain has TRBV5-4 and TRBJ2-1, with TRBD2 matching over 8 bases. With 0 bases clipped from V and 2 bases from J, the junction kept 10 bases outside the gene matches. Germline V CDR1 and CDR2: SGHNT, YYREEE (reference sequence). The CDR3 sequence is 18 residues long. Written as DNA, the CDR3 is TGTGCCAGCAGCTTGGAGGCCGGGAGGGCCCGAACCTACAATGAGCAGTTCTTC. Translating gives CASSLEAGRARTYNEQFF. Complete variable domain (other parts from reference TRBV5-4 and TRBJ2-1): ETGVTQSPTHLIKTRGQQVTLRCSSQSGHNTVSWYQQALGQGPQFIFQYYREEENGRGNFPPRFSGLQFPNYSSELNVNALELDDSALYLCASSLEAGRARTYNEQFFGPGTRLTVL.

This chain joins TRBV27 and TRBJ2-1, with TRBD2 identical over 7 bases. CDR1 and CDR2 (germline): MNHEY, SMNVEV (reference sequence). Trimming took 4 bases from V and 5 from J; bases not matched to a gene: 5. This CDR3 is built from 14 residues. The CDR3 is CASSWIAGDNEQFF. CDR3 DNA: TGTGCCAGCAGTTGGATAGCGGGTGACAATGAGCAGTTCTTC.

V gene TRBV4-1 combines with J gene TRBJ1-4; D is unclear. Germline CDR1 is MGHRA and CDR2 is YSYEKL. The V and J ends lost 3 bases and 4 bases respectively, with 12 bases between them. The CDR3 is 15 residues long. CDR3 DNA sequence: TGCGCCAGCAGCCATGACGCTAGTCTTAATGAAAAACTGTTTTTT. Translating gives CASSHDASLNEKLFF.

As concerns this clone: Other DNA sequences from this sample encode an identical CDR3 as well. V is TRBV11-3 and J is TRBJ1-1; D remains unclear. Germline V CDR1 and CDR2: SGHNT, YENEEA. The CDR3 consists of 14 residues. Trimming removed 1 base at V and 2 bases at J, with 8 bases between. The CDR3: CASSLAGLNTEAFF. CDR3 nucleotide sequence: TGTGCCAGCAGCTTAGCAGGCCTTAACACTGAAGCTTTCTTT.

This chain uses TRBV7-9 with TRBJ2-1; D is possibly TRBD2 (6 bases). Germline loops: CDR1 SEHNR, CDR2 FQNEAQ (reference sequence). This CDR3 is built from 12 residues. Between the trimmed V and J ends, which lost 5 bases and 6 bases, there was a span of 8 bases. The CDR3 protein is CASSTGGNEQFF. The CDR3 nucleotides read TGTGCCAGCAGCACCGGGGGCAATGAGCAGTTCTTC.

V and J are TRBV10-3 and TRBJ2-7; D is unclear. Between the trimmed V and J ends, which lost 10 bases and 3 bases, there was a span of 10 bases. CDR3 length equals 11 residues. Looked up from germline, CDR1 is ENHRY and CDR2 is SYGVKD. The DNA for the CDR3 is TGTGCCACGCGCCGAGACTACGAGCAGTACTTC. Its translation: CATRRDYEQYF.

The genes are TRBV28 and TRBJ2-5; D may be TRBD2 (6 bases). CDR1 is MDHEN, CDR2 SYDVKM, per germline. The CDR3 is made up of 12 amino acids. The germline V and J ends were trimmed by 7 bases and 5 bases, with 11 bases remaining between them. CDR3 coding DNA: TGTGCCAGCAACCGGGACTTGGAGACCCAGTACTTC. This sequence encodes CASNRDLETQYF.

The rearrangement uses TRBV6-1 and TRBJ2-1, with TRBD2 identical over 10 bases. V shed 5 bases and J 4 bases; nucleotides not matched to a gene: 5. The CDR3 covers 15 residues. CDR1 and CDR2 from the germline V gene are MNHNS and SASEGT. Here the CDR3 reads CASSKRTSGYNEQFF. The DNA of the CDR3 is TGTGCCAGCAGTAAGAGGACTAGCGGATACAATGAGCAGTTCTTC.

This clone appeared once. This chain connects TRBV2 to TRBJ1-5; weak D call: TRBD1 (6 bases). V was cut by 3 bases and J by 4 bases, with 16 bases left in between. CDR3 length: 16 amino acids. CDR1 is SNHLY, CDR2 FYNNEI, per germline. Written as DNA, the CDR3 is TGTGCCAGCAGTGATTTCGAGACAGGTGGAAATCAGCCCCAGCATTTT. It specifies CASSDFETGGNQPQHF.

The rearrangement uses TRBV11-2 and TRBJ2-5; D gene unclear. The CDR3 is 16 residues long. Deletions cut 1 base from V and 4 bases from J, with 16 bases between. CDR1 SGHAT and CDR2 FQNNGV come from the germline V gene. The CDR3 spells CASSLVVVNGSETQYF. The CDR3 nucleotides read TGTGCCAGCAGCTTAGTAGTCGTCAACGGGTCAGAGACCCAGTACTTC. Drawing the rest from reference TRBV11-2 and TRBJ2-5, the complete variable domain is EAGVAQSPRYKIIEKRQSVAFWCNPISGHATLYWYQQILGQGPKLLIQFQNNGVVDDSQLPKDRFSAERLKGVDSTLKIQPAKLEDSAVYLCASSLVVVNGSETQYFGPGTRLLVL.

The chain has TRBV10-2 and TRBJ1-4, with D tentatively TRBD1 (6 bases). Between the trimmed V and J ends, which lost 0 bases and 0 bases, there was a span of 8 bases. From germline, CDR1 is WSHSY and CDR2 SAAADI. This CDR3 is 16 amino acids long. CDR3 nucleotides: TGCGCCAGCAGTGAGTCTTGGACAGCAACTAATGAAAAACTGTTTTTT. Amino acids: CASSESWTATNEKLFF.

The chain combines TRBV10-3 with TRBJ2-2; 9 positions match TRBD2. CDR3 length: 13 amino acids. Trimming cost V 10 bases and J 6 bases; bases outside gene matches: 6. Germline CDR1 is ENHRY and CDR2 is SYGVKD. CDR3 sequence: CASLAGDSGELFF. In DNA form, the CDR3 reads TGTGCCAGCTTAGCGGGAGACTCCGGGGAGCTGTTTTTT.